This T cell receptor beta chain was documented in a study of blood T cell repertoires in COVID-19. Study at large: Some COVID-19 samples were acute and others convalescent; all came from the United States, Italy and Spain.

There are 16 residues in the CDR3. The germline gives CDR1 LNHDA, CDR2 SQIVND (reference sequence). Trimming removed 1 base from V and 0 bases from J, with 10 bases in between. In the original workflow: From reference gene primer amplification, estimates of nucleated cell counts were derived. The assay was immunoSEQ multiplex PCR, and TCRdb's table has in-frame clones only and misses some. The V and J calls and clone size were taken over from that table, and D and trimming were inferred from the DNA. The sample contains some 140,000 clones, roughly four fifths of which appear only once. Comments on this clone: This sample also contains other DNA sequences that code for the same CDR3.

The study recruited people aged about 18 to 90 years across about 25 US areas. Self-reported history from a screening survey and questionnaire set each donor's cohort. The source material was PBMCs or T cells enriched from blood (not recorded which). V is TRBV19 and J is TRBJ1-5; D is uncertain. The source of this sequence is a man aged 25-45 years who had recovered from COVID-19. The CDR3: CASSIVGDISNQPQHF. Here the CDR3 DNA reads TGTGCCAGTAGTATAGTAGGCGACATTAGCAATCAGCCCCAGCATTTT.